This T cell receptor (beta chain) originates from a study of blood T cell repertoires in COVID-19. Study as a whole: Spain, Italy and the United States supplied samples that represented acute and convalescent COVID-19.

CDR1 and CDR2 (germline): ENHRY, SYGVKD. CDR3 length: 17 residues. The V and J ends lost 0 bases and 3 bases respectively, with 18 bases between them. Original handling: Amplifying reference gene primers gave estimates of nucleated cell counts. TCRdb keeps only in-frame clones here, not all; method: immunoSEQ multiplex PCR. D and trimming come from the DNA, and the V and J calls and clone size come from that table. The sample lists 150,000 to 200,000 clones, roughly 77% occurring once. Sequencing was performed on peripheral blood. The TCR was taken from a human donor in a cohort sampled during active COVID-19. The gene calls are TRBV10-3 and TRBJ2-7; D remains ambiguous. The CDR3 is CAISESTGFGKNYEQYF. CDR3 nucleotide sequence: TGTGCCATCAGTGAGTCGACTGGATTTGGTAAGAACTACGAGCAGTACTTC.